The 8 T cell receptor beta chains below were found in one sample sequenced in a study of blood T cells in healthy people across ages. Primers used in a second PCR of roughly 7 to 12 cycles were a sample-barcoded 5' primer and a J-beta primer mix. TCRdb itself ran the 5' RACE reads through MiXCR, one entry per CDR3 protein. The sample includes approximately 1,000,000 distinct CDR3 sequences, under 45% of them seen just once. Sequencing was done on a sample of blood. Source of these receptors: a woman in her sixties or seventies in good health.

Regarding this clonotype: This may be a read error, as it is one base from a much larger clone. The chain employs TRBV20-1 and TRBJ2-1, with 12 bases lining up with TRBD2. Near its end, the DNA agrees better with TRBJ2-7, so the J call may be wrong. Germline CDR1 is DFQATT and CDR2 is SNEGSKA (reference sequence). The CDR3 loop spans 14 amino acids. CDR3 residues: CSVPTSGRINEQYF. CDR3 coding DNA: TGCAGTGTTCCTACTAGCGGGAGGATTAATGAGCAGTACTTC.

The CDR3 spells CATSRDIYEQYF. The CDR3 DNA follows: TGTGCCACCAGCAGAGACATCTACGAGCAGTACTTC. The gene calls are TRBV15 and TRBJ2-7; D remains ambiguous. V was pared by 0 bases and J by 3 bases, with 3 bases between. The length of the CDR3 is 12 residues. The germline V gene has CDR1 LNHNV and CDR2 YYDKDF (reference sequence). The full variable domain, completed using reference TRBV15 and TRBJ2-7, is DAMVIQNPRYQVTQFGKPVTLSCSQTLNHNVMYWYQQKSSQAPKLLFHYYDKDFNNEADTPDNFQSRRPNTSFCFLDIRSPGLGDTAMYLCATSRDIYEQYFGPGTRLTVT.

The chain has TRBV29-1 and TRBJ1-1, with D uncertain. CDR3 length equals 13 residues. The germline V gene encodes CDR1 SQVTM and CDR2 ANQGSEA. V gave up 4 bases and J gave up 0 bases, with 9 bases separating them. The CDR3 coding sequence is TGCAGCGTTGGGTACACTATGAACACTGAAGCTTTCTTT. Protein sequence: CSVGYTMNTEAFF.

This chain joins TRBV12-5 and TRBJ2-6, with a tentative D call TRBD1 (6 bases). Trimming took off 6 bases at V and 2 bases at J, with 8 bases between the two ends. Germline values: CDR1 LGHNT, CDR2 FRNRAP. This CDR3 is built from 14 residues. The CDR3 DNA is TGTGCTAGTGGGACAGGAACTGGGGCCAACGTCCTGACTTTC. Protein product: CASGTGTGANVLTF.

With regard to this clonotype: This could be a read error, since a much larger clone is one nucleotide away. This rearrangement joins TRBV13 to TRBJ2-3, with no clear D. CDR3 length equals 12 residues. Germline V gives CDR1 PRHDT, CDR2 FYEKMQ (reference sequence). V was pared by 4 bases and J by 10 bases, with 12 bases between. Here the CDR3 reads CASSSSPDAQYF. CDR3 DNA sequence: TGTGCCAGCAGCTCAAGTCCGGATGCGCAGTATTTT. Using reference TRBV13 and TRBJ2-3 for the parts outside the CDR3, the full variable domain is AAGVIQSPRHLIKEKRETATLKCYPIPRHDTVYWYQQGPGQDPQFLISFYEKMQSDKGSIPDRFSAQQFSDYHSELNMSSLELGDSALYFCASSSSPDAQYFGPGTRLTVL.

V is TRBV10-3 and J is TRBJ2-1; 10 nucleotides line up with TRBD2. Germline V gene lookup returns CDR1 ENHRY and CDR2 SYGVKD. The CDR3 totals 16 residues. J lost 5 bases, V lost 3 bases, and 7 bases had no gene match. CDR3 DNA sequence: TGTGCCATCAGTGACGGGGCTAGCGGGAGAGACAATGAGCAGTTCTTC. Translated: CAISDGASGRDNEQFF.

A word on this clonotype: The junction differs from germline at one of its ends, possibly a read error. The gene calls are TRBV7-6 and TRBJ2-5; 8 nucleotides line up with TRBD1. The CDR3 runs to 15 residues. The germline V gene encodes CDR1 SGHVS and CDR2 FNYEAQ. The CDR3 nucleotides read TGCGCCAGCAGCTTAGCCCAGGGGGCTACGGAGACCCAGTACTTC. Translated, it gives CASSLAQGATETQYF.

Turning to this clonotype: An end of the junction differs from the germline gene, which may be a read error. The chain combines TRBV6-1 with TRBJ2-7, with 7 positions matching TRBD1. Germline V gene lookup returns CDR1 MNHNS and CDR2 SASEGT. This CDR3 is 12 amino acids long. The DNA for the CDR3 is TGTACCAGTTGGGACAGCCCCTACGAGCAGTACTTC. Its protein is CTSWDSPYEQYF.